This paragraph reports one TCR beta chain. What it binds is not known. V dropped 4 bases and J dropped 6 bases, with 18 bases sitting between them. Germline lookup yields CDR1 LGHNA and CDR2 YSLEER. This CDR3 is built from 15 residues. This entry comes from a study of OX40 agonist ivuxolimab in advanced cancers. The wider study: Prior checkpoint blockade (anti-PD-1, anti-PD-L1 or anti-CTLA-4) was permitted; around 39% had it. Points from the study as a whole: The study found among the lowest clonal expansion in partial responders at 0.1-3.0 mg/kg.

Blood was sampled at baseline, cycle 4 day 1, and cycle 7 day 1. Assay used: immunoSEQ multiplex PCR; TCRdb lists only in-frame clones, some missing. Of about 50,000 clones in the sample, roughly nine tenths were seen once. The sequence derives from an adult with an advanced solid tumor such as melanoma, head and neck, liver or kidney cancer. This sequence joins TRBV4-3 and TRBJ1-1, with D hard to call. The sequences come from CD4+ or CD8+ T cells sorted from blood, collected in a trial of the OX40 agonist ivuxolimab. CDR3 bases: TGCGCCAGCAGCCGAGCGGTAGCGCGGGGAGCTGAAGCTTTCTTT. It specifies CASSRAVARGAEAFF.